This T cell receptor (beta chain) was identified in a study of blood T cell repertoires in COVID-19. CDR1 is SQVTM and CDR2 is ANQGSEA in the germline V gene. Trimming took off 4 bases at V and 4 bases at J, with 11 bases between the two ends. This CDR3 has 13 amino acids. Sequenced by immunoSEQ multiplex PCR; TCRdb stores in-frame clones only, minus some. The data show about 180,000 clones, approximately 88% seen once. The V call is TRBV29-1, the J call TRBJ1-3, with D uncertain. This sequence originates from a woman between 40 and 55 years old with COVID-19, enrolled during active disease. Sequenced material: peripheral blood. The CDR3 here is CSVGRPGGNTIYF. Here the CDR3 DNA reads TGCAGCGTTGGGCGCCCAGGCGGAAACACCATATATTTT.